This passage covers 26 T cell receptor beta chains from one sample sequenced in a study of T cell responses to AZD1222 COVID-19 vaccine. Sequencing was performed with immunoSEQ multiplex PCR; in TCRdb, only in-frame clones are kept and a portion is missing. The sample has approximately 60,000 clones, roughly 80% seen once. Source: peripheral blood, taken on day 0 of AZD1222 vaccination. The receptors come from an adult in good health.

J is TRBJ2-7 and V is TRBV19, with 9 bases identical to TRBD1. CDR1 and CDR2 from the germline V gene are LNHDA and SQIVND (reference sequence). There are 15 residues in the CDR3. The ends lost 8 bases at V and 0 bases at J; junction bases unmatched: 8. The CDR3 sequence: CASSLGTGSSYEQYF. The CDR3 coding sequence is TGTGCCAGTTCCTTGGGGACAGGGAGCTCCTACGAGCAGTACTTC.

The V call is TRBV7-2, the J call TRBJ2-2; 10 bases agree with TRBD1. Germline lookup yields CDR1 SGHTA and CDR2 FQGNSA. J was trimmed by 3 bases and V by 3 bases; bases with no gene match: 4. The CDR3 is made up of 16 amino acids. CDR3 protein: CASSLGTGVDTGELFF. The CDR3 DNA reads as TGTGCCAGCAGCTTGGGGACAGGGGTAGACACCGGGGAGCTGTTTTTT.

The table lists this clone with a few counts. The V call is TRBV10-2, the J call TRBJ1-1, with TRBD1 matching 7 bases. The CDR3 is 14 residues long. Germline V gene data show CDR1 as WSHSY and CDR2 as SAAADI. With 2 bases clipped from V and 5 bases from J, the junction kept 5 bases outside the gene matches. Here the CDR3 reads CASSEEGAETEAFF. The CDR3 DNA reads TGCGCCAGCAGTGAGGAGGGGGCCGAAACTGAAGCTTTCTTT.

This chain's CDR3 is CASSSGVYGANVLTF. The CDR3 coding sequence is TGTGCCAGTAGTAGCGGGGTTTACGGGGCCAACGTCCTGACTTTC. This chain connects TRBV19 to TRBJ2-6; TRBD2 is a possible D gene (6 bases). The CDR3 contains 15 residues. The V end lost 4 bases, the J end lost 4 bases, and 11 bases lay between the germline ends. Per germline, CDR1 LNHDA and CDR2 SQIVND (reference sequence).

The V and J genes are TRBV16 and TRBJ2-1; no clear D. The CDR3 covers 14 residues. Germline CDR1 and CDR2: KGHSY and FQNENV. Trimming took 0 bases from V and 7 from J, leaving 10 bases between them. CDR3: CASSQSSGWNEQFF. The CDR3 DNA reads TGTGCCAGCAGCCAATCGTCTGGGTGGAATGAGCAGTTCTTC.

J is TRBJ2-6 and V is TRBV12-3 or TRBV12-4; unclear D gene. The CDR3 has 13 amino acids. Trimming pared 5 bases from V and 0 bases from J, leaving 2 bases between. This CDR3 reads CASSPSGANVLTF. The DNA for the CDR3 is TGTGCCAGCAGTCCCTCTGGGGCCAACGTCCTGACTTTC.

V is TRBV9 and J is TRBJ2-1; weak D call: TRBD2 (6 bases). V lost 0 bases and J lost 7, with 14 bases in between. Germline CDR1 reads SGDLS; CDR2 reads YYNGEE. This CDR3 is built from 15 residues. CDR3 sequence (DNA): TGTGCCAGCAGCGTAGGGGCTACGGAGGGGAATGAGCAGTTCTTC. It translates to CASSVGATEGNEQFF.

This clone was detected once. The rearrangement uses TRBV3-1 (or the pseudogene TRBV3-2) and TRBJ1-5, with unresolved D. The CDR3 extends over 13 amino acids. Germline CDR1 and CDR2: LGHDT and YNNKEL (reference sequence). V was pared by 4 bases and J by 3 bases, with 7 bases between. The CDR3 loop is CASSLWDNQPQHF. CDR3 sequence (DNA): TGTGCCAGCAGCCTTTGGGACAATCAGCCCCAGCATTTT.

This CDR3 reads CASSPRSGGAETQYF. DNA for the CDR3: TGTGCCAGCAGCCCCCGCAGCGGGGGGGCTGAGACCCAGTACTTC. This chain joins TRBV7-2 and TRBJ2-5; 10 bases agree with TRBD2. CDR3 size: 15 residues. J gave up 5 bases and V 5 bases, and 8 bases lay outside the gene matches. Germline-derived CDR1 and CDR2 are SGHTA and FQGNSA.

The chain combines TRBV11-2 with TRBJ2-7; TRBD1 agrees at 7 bases. This CDR3 comprises 16 residues. The junction had 5 bases not matched to a gene; V was cut back by 0 bases and J by 0 bases. Germline values: CDR1 SGHAT, CDR2 FQNNGV. The CDR3 sequence is CASSLELGGTSYEQYF. The CDR3 nucleotides read TGTGCCAGCAGCTTAGAATTAGGGGGCACCTCCTACGAGCAGTACTTC. The variable domain in full, with the rest retrieved from reference TRBV11-2 and TRBJ2-7, is EAGVAQSPRYKIIEKRQSVAFWCNPISGHATLYWYQQILGQGPKLLIQFQNNGVVDDSQLPKDRFSAERLKGVDSTLKIQPAKLEDSAVYLCASSLELGGTSYEQYFGPGTRLTVT.

The chain couples TRBV6-1 to TRBJ2-5; the match to TRBD2 covers 9 bases. The CDR3 length is 15 residues. Losses at the gene ends were 1 base for V and 5 bases for J; bases not matched to a gene: 5. Germline V gene lookup returns CDR1 MNHNS and CDR2 SASEGT. The CDR3, as DNA: TGTGCCAGCAGTGAAGGGATAGCGGGGGTTGAGACCCAGTACTTC. Amino acid sequence: CASSEGIAGVETQYF.

This sequence joins TRBV6-5 and TRBJ2-7, with 7 bases fitting TRBD2. Germline V lookup: CDR1 MNHEY, CDR2 SVGAGI. The CDR3 consists of 14 residues. Losses at the gene ends were 5 bases for V and 5 bases for J; bases not matched to a gene: 9. CDR3 bases: TGTGCCAGCAGTCCCTCGGGAGGTTGGAACGAGCAGTACTTC. This codes for CASSPSGGWNEQYF.

This clone was counted only a few times. The chain uses TRBV7-2 and TRBJ1-6; D gene ambiguous. The CDR3 runs 14 residues. V was cut by 5 bases and J by 10 bases, with 15 bases left in between. Germline CDR1 reads SGHTA; CDR2 reads FQGNSA. CDR3 DNA sequence: TGTGCCAGCAGCGTCCGGGCGGCCGAATCACCCCTCCACTTT. It translates to CASSVRAAESPLHF.

The CDR3, as DNA: TGTGCCAGCAGTATAAGGGAAAATGAAAAACTGTTTTTT. Its protein product is CASSIRENEKLFF. J is TRBJ1-4 and V is TRBV3-1 (or the pseudogene TRBV3-2); D is unclear. The V and J ends lost 6 bases and 5 bases respectively, with 10 bases between them. The CDR3 loop spans 13 amino acids. Germline V lookup: CDR1 LGHDT, CDR2 YNNKEL (reference sequence).

This clone was found a few times. This sequence joins TRBV5-4 and TRBJ1-2; D is uncertain. The germline CDR1 and CDR2 sequences are SGHNT and YYREEE (reference sequence). This CDR3 region has 16 residues. V was pared by 4 bases and J by 4 bases, with 20 bases between. CDR3 region: CASSRSLEGGTYGYTF. In nucleotides, the CDR3 is TGTGCCAGCAGCCGGAGCTTGGAAGGAGGTACCTATGGCTACACCTTC.

The chain employs TRBV28 and TRBJ1-2; TRBD1 matches at 9 bases. V dropped 4 bases and J dropped 0; count of bases not matched to a gene: 3. The CDR3 loop spans 15 amino acids. The germline CDR1 and CDR2 sequences are MDHEN and SYDVKM. This CDR3 is CASSSTGGANYGYTF. CDR3 nucleotide sequence: TGTGCCAGCAGTTCTACAGGGGGCGCTAACTATGGCTACACCTTC.

The gene calls are TRBV18 and TRBJ1-6; D unclear. V was trimmed by 5 bases and J by 8 bases, leaving 10 bases between them. The CDR3 has 13 amino acids. CDR1 and CDR2 (germline): KGHSH, LQKENI. The CDR3 nucleotides are TGTGCCAGCTCAGGCCAAGAAGATTCACCCCTCCACTTT. This codes for CASSGQEDSPLHF.

V gene TRBV14 combines with J gene TRBJ1-1; no firm D call. The CDR3 runs 13 residues. Trimming cost V 0 bases and J 6 bases, with 8 bases left between them. The V gene's germline CDR1 is SGHDN and CDR2 FVKESK. The CDR3: CASSQEVGSEAFF. In nucleotides, the CDR3 is TGTGCCAGCAGCCAAGAAGTAGGGTCTGAAGCTTTCTTT.

This clone was found a few times. The chain recombines TRBV10-3 with TRBJ2-7; D gene unclear. The CDR3 extends over 15 amino acids. Trimming shortened V by 0 bases and J by 4 bases, and 13 bases separated the two germline ends. The germline V gene encodes CDR1 ENHRY and CDR2 SYGVKD. The CDR3 here is CAISESSGLEYEQYF. CDR3 DNA sequence: TGTGCCATCAGTGAGTCGTCTGGTTTAGAGTACGAGCAGTACTTC.

This sequence joins TRBV4-1 and TRBJ1-1; D possibly corresponds to TRBD1 (5 bases). V was shortened by 5 bases and J by 5 bases, with 15 bases between the two germline ends. Per the germline V gene, CDR1 is MGHRA and CDR2 is YSYEKL. CDR3 size: 14 residues. The CDR3 region has the DNA TGCGCCAGCAGCTCCGACAGCCGGGGGACTGAAGCTTTCTTT. Protein sequence: CASSSDSRGTEAFF.

The rearrangement uses TRBV9 and TRBJ2-3, with D unclear. Per the germline V gene, CDR1 is SGDLS and CDR2 is YYNGEE. Trimming left V 4 bases short and J 3 bases short, with 18 bases between. The CDR3 is 16 residues long. CDR3 sequence: CASSLRPDVATDTQYF. DNA of the CDR3: TGTGCCAGCAGCTTGAGGCCCGACGTGGCGACAGATACGCAGTATTTT.

The V call is TRBV14, the J call TRBJ2-3; D ambiguous. Germline CDR1 reads SGHDN; CDR2 reads FVKESK. CDR3 length: 13 amino acids. Trimming shortened V by 5 bases and J by 6 bases, and 12 bases separated the two germline ends. CDR3 region: CASSYTPADTQYF. In DNA form, the CDR3 reads TGTGCCAGCAGCTACACACCAGCGGATACGCAGTATTTT.

This chain links TRBV12-3 or TRBV12-4 with TRBJ1-1, with no clear D. V dropped 5 bases and J dropped 0 bases, with 7 bases sitting between them. The CDR3 loop spans 13 amino acids. The CDR3 nucleotides read TGTGCCAGCAGTGCCCGGATGAACACTGAAGCTTTCTTT. Translation: CASSARMNTEAFF.

In this sample, this clone turned up once. In the same sample, other DNA sequences code for this CDR3. CDR3 sequence: CASSPGSSYEQYF. Written as DNA, the CDR3 is TGTGCCAGCAGCCCCGGGAGCTCCTACGAGCAGTACTTC. The chain links TRBV5-4 to TRBJ2-7, with a weak D call TRBD2 (6 bases). Germline loops: CDR1 SGHNT, CDR2 YYREEE (reference sequence). V was trimmed by 4 bases and J by 0 bases, leaving 8 bases between them. This CDR3 has 13 residues. Based on the CDR3 plus reference TRBV5-4 and TRBJ2-7, the full variable domain is ETGVTQSPTHLIKTRGQQVTLRCSSQSGHNTVSWYQQALGQGPQFIFQYYREEENGRGNFPPRFSGLQFPNYSSELNVNALELDDSALYLCASSPGSSYEQYFGPGTRLTVT.

V and J are TRBV19 and TRBJ2-2; D remains ambiguous. The germline CDR1 and CDR2 sequences are LNHDA and SQIVND (reference sequence). Trimming took 3 bases from V and 8 from J, leaving 10 bases between them. The CDR3 contains 13 residues. The CDR3 reads CASSIGYSGELFF. CDR3 bases: TGTGCCAGTAGTATCGGATATTCGGGGGAGCTGTTTTTT.

This clone occurred a few times. The gene calls are TRBV5-4 and TRBJ1-3; possibly TRBD1 for D (6 bases). Trimming stripped 4 bases from V and 0 bases from J, with 17 bases between. Looked up from germline, CDR1 is SGHNT and CDR2 is YYREEE (reference sequence). The length of the CDR3 is 17 residues. The CDR3 DNA sequence: TGTGCCAGCAGCCGACTAGGGGGAGGCCTCTCTGGAAACACCATATATTTT. Its protein product is CASSRLGGGLSGNTIYF.